These T cell receptor beta chains were read from a single sample in a study of T-cell reconstitution after alpha-beta-depleted transplantation in children. TCRdb reprocessed the PCR reads via MiXCR and lists one record per CDR3 protein. The table shows hundreds of thousands of distinct CDR3 sequences, with more than 9% occurring only once. Sequencing used peripheral blood, obtained 180 days after TCRalphabeta/CD19-depleted stem cell transplant. All receptors come from a male patient aged 2-15 years who had a stem cell transplant for chronic granulomatous disease, so the T cells may come from the graft donor. The CDR3 runs from the conserved cysteine through the conserved F or W. The D gene is left open where the match is weak. Size is omitted from some rows. Given values are once, few, many or a class for expanded clones.

V	size	D	length	J	CDR3	DNA
TRBV5-6	many	-	15	TRBJ2-3	CASSLELDGTDTQYF	TGTGCCAGCAGCTTGGAACTAGACGGCACAGATACGCAGTATTTT
TRBV4-2	-	-	15	TRBJ1-3	CASSQDRITANTIYF	TGTGCCAGCAGCCAAGATCGTATAACAGCCAACACCATATATTTT
TRBV28	many	TRBD1	16	TRBJ1-6	CASSFGQGARNSPLHF	TGTGCCAGCAGTTTCGGACAGGGGGCGAGGAATTCACCCCTCCACTTT
TRBV20-1	few	-	19	TRBJ2-7	CSARDRNGKSYASSYEQYF	TGCAGTGCTAGAGACCGAAATGGGAAGAGTTACGCCTCGAGTTACGAGCAGTACTTC
TRBV30	few	TRBD2	13	TRBJ2-5	CAWRTSGGRAQYF	TGTGCCTGGAGGACTAGCGGGGGAAGGGCCCAGTACTTC
TRBV2	many	TRBD2	14	TRBJ2-1	CATVTSGFADEQFF	TGTGCCACTGTGACTAGCGGCTTCGCCGATGAGCAGTTCTTC
TRBV7-8	-	-	16	TRBJ1-5	CASSLFGGLGNQPQHF	TGTGCCAGCAGCTTATTCGGGGGTTTGGGCAATCAGCCCCAGCATTTT
TRBV20-1	many	-	14	TRBJ1-1	CSALDPARLRQAFF	TGCAGTGCGCTAGACCCCGCCCGGCTGAGACAAGCTTTCTTT
TRBV7-7	-	TRBD1	15	TRBJ2-1	CASSPGQGASNEQFF	TGTGCCAGCTCTCCGGGACAGGGGGCGAGTAATGAGCAGTTCTTC
TRBV5-5	many	-	12	TRBJ1-4	CASRENNEKLFF	TGTGCCAGCAGGGAGAATAATGAAAAACTGTTTTTT
TRBV12-3/TRBV12-4	many	-	15	TRBJ2-1	CASSFAQGLYNEQFF	TGTGCCAGCAGTTTCGCTCAGGGACTGTACAATGAGCAGTTCTTC
TRBV7-2	few	TRBD1	15	TRBJ2-5	CASSPGQGPKETQYF	TGTGCCAGCAGCCCGGGACAGGGTCCAAAAGAGACCCAGTACTTC
TRBV7-9	many	TRBD2	15	TRBJ2-2	CASSLRAGQVGELFF	TGTGCCAGCAGCCTCAGAGCGGGGCAGGTCGGGGAGCTGTTTTTT
TRBV19	many	-	15	TRBJ1-2	CASSPAEPPNYGYTF	TGTGCCAGTAGCCCTGCAGAACCTCCTAACTATGGCTACACCTTC
TRBV19	-	TRBD2	15	TRBJ2-1	CASSISGTYYNEQFF	TGTGCCAGTAGTATAAGCGGGACCTACTACAATGAGCAGTTCTTC
TRBV7-2	many	-	13	TRBJ2-5	CASLLVAQETQYF	TGTGCCAGTTTATTGGTCGCCCAAGAGACCCAGTACTTC
TRBV5-1	many	-	14	TRBJ2-4	CASSTGTYENIQYF	TGCGCCAGCAGCACTGGGACGTATGAAAACATTCAGTACTTC
TRBV11-1	many	TRBD1	14	TRBJ2-1	CASRTDRGVVGQFF	TGTGCCAGCAGAACCGACAGGGGAGTCGTCGGGCAGTTCTTC
TRBV7-2	-	TRBD1	15	TRBJ1-6	CASRPRTGGDSPLHF	TGTGCCAGCAGACCCCGGACAGGGGGTGATTCACCCCTCCACTTT
TRBV12-3/TRBV12-4	many	TRBD2	14	TRBJ2-1	CASRAGLTYNEQFF	TGTGCCAGCAGGGCGGGACTAACCTACAATGAGCAGTTCTTC
TRBV3-1	many	-	14	TRBJ2-7	CASSNTDSSYEQYF	TGTGCCAGCAGCAATACGGACAGTTCCTACGAGCAGTACTTC
TRBV27	many	TRBD1	19	TRBJ1-6	CASSSTRQGAGRRNSPLHF	TGTGCCAGCAGTTCAACCCGACAGGGGGCGGGGCGGCGGAATTCACCCCTCCACTTT
TRBV12-3/TRBV12-4	many	-	17	TRBJ2-7	CATGSGPRGVSSYEQYF	TGTGCCACCGGGTCCGGGCCCCGAGGGGTGAGCTCCTACGAGCAGTACTTC
TRBV25-1	many	-	15	TRBJ1-1	CASSDSRAFVTEAFF	TGTGCCAGCAGTGATTCGAGGGCTTTTGTCACTGAAGCTTTCTTT